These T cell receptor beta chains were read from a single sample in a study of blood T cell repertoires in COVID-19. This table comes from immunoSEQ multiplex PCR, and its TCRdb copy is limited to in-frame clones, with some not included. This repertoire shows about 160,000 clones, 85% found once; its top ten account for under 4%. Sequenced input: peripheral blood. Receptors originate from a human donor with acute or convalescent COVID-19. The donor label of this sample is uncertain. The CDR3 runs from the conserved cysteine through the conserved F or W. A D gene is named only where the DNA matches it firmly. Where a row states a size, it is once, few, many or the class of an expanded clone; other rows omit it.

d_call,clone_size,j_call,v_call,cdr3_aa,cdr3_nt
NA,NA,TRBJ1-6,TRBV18,CASSPELLLAGFSPLHF,TGTGCCAGCTCACCCGAACTCTTATTGGCAGGATTTTCACCCCTCCACTTT
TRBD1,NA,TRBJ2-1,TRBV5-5,CASSTGQGVDNEQFF,TGTGCCAGCAGCACAGGACAGGGCGTAGACAATGAGCAGTTCTTC
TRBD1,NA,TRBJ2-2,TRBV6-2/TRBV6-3,CASSRQGLNTGELFF,TGTGCCAGCAGCAGACAGGGGTTAAACACCGGGGAGCTGTTTTTT
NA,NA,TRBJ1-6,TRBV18,CASSPPQGSGSPLHF,TGTGCCAGCTCACCGCCGCAGGGGTCGGGTTCACCCCTCCACTTT
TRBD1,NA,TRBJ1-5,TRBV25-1,CASSPGTGGRGQPQHF,TGTGCCAGCAGTCCCGGGACAGGGGGCAGAGGACAGCCCCAGCATTTT
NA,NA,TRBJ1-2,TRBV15,CATSSDPRGAGGYTF,TGTGCCACCAGCAGTGATCCCAGGGGAGCAGGAGGCTACACCTTC
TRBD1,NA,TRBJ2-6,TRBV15,CATSGIRGQRTGANVLTF,TGTGCCACCAGCGGGATTAGGGGACAGAGGACCGGGGCCAACGTCCTGACTTTC
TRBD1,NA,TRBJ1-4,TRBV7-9,CASSLGGTGVGEKLFF,TGTGCCAGCAGCTTAGGGGGGACAGGGGTAGGCGAAAAACTGTTTTTT
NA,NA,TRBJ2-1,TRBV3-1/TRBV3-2,CASSKGNEQFF,TGTGCCAGCAGCAAGGGGAATGAGCAGTTCTTC
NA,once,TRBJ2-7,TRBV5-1,CASSSTSGAYEQYF,NA
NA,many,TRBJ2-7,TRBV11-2,CASSLEGAGEQYF,TGTGCCAGCAGCTTAGAAGGGGCAGGGGAGCAGTACTTC
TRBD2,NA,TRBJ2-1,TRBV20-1,CSASVAGGPGNEQFF,TGCAGTGCTAGTGTTGCGGGGGGGCCGGGCAATGAGCAGTTCTTC
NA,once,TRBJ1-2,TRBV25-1,CASSRQSYGYTF,TGTGCCAGCAGTAGACAGTCGTATGGCTACACCTTC
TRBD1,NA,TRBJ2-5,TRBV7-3,CASSLRGDRGTETQYF,TGTGCCAGCAGCTTAAGGGGGGACAGGGGAACAGAGACCCAGTACTTC
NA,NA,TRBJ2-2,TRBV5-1,CASRTSSGAGELFF,TGCGCCAGCAGGACTTCTTCTGGCGCCGGGGAGCTGTTTTTT
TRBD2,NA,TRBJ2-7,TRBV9,CASDPSGGAFEQYF,TGTGCCAGCGACCCCAGCGGGGGGGCGTTCGAGCAGTACTTC
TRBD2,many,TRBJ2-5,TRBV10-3,CAISGPSGGDQETQYF,TGTGCCATCAGTGGCCCTAGCGGGGGGGATCAAGAGACCCAGTACTTC
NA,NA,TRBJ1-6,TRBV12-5,CASGFEILKSSYNSPLHF,TGTGCTAGTGGTTTCGAGATACTCAAGAGCTCCTATAATTCACCCCTCCACTTT
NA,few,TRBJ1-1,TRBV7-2,CASSPGGSYSNTEAFF,TGTGCCAGCAGCCCCGGAGGCAGTTATTCGAACACTGAAGCTTTCTTT
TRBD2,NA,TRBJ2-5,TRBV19,CASSIGLAGGPPQETQYF,TGTGCCAGTAGTATAGGGTTAGCGGGGGGGCCGCCCCAAGAGACCCAGTACTTC
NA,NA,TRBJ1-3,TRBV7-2,CASSLGSWNTIYF,TGTGCCAGCAGCTTGGGCAGTTGGAACACCATATATTTT
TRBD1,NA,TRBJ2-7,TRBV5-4,CASSLLQGDSYEQYF,TGTGCCAGCAGCTTGCTCCAGGGGGACTCCTACGAGCAGTACTTC
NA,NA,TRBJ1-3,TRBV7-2,CASSLGVPGSGNTIYF,TGTGCCAGCAGCTTAGGTGTGCCAGGCTCTGGAAACACCATATATTTT
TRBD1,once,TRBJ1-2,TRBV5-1,CASSLPGQAYGYTF,TGCGCCAGCAGCTTGCCCGGACAGGCATATGGCTACACCTTC
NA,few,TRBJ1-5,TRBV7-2,CASSLKGGNQPQHF,TGTGCCAGCAGCTTAAAGGGAGGCAATCAGCCCCAGCATTTT
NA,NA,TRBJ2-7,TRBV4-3,CASSQVWAGTYEQYF,TGCGCCAGCAGCCAAGTATGGGCCGGGACCTACGAGCAGTACTTC
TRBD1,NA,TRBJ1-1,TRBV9,CASSVVPGTGEAFF,TGTGCCAGCAGCGTAGTCCCTGGGACAGGGGAAGCTTTCTTT
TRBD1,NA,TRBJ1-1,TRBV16,CASSLRGQRSNTEAFF,TGTGCCAGCAGCCTCCGGGGACAGCGCTCGAACACTGAAGCTTTCTTT
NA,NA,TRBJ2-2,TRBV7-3,CASSRGGNTGELFF,TGTGCCAGCAGCCGAGGAGGGAACACCGGGGAGCTGTTTTTT
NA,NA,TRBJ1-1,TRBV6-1,CASSEDRGDTEAFF,TGTGCCAGCAGTGAAGATCGGGGGGACACTGAAGCTTTCTTT
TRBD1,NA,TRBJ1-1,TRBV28,CASSSRTGGAVTEAFF,TGTGCCAGCAGTAGCCGGACAGGGGGCGCGGTAACTGAAGCTTTCTTT
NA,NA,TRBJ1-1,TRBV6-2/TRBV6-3,CASSYVRDTEAFF,TGTGCCAGCAGTTATGTGAGGGATACTGAAGCTTTCTTT